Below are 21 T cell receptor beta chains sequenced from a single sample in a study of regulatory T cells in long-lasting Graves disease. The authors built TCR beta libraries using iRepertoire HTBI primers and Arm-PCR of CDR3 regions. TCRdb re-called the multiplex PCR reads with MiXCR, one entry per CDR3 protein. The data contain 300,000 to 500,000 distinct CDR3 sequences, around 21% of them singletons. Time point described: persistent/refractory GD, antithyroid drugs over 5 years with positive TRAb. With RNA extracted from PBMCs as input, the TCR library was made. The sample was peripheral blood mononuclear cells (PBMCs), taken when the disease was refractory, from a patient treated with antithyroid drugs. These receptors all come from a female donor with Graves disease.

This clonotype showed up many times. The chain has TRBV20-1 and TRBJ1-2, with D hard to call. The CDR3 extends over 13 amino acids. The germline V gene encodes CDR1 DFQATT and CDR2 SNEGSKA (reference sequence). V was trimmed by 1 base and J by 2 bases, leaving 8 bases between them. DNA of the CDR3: TGCAGTGCTAGAGCCGCGGTAAACTATGGCTACACCTTC. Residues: CSARAAVNYGYTF.

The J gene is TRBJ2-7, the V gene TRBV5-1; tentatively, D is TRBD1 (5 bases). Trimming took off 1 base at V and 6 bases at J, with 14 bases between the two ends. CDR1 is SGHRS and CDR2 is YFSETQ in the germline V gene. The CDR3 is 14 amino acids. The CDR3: CASSLSGNVPEQYF. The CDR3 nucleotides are TGCGCCAGCAGCTTGTCAGGGAATGTACCCGAGCAGTACTTC.

CDR3 sequence reads: CASSVIVSGSYEQYF. CDR3 nucleotides: TGTGCCAGCAGTGTGATTGTTAGCGGCTCCTACGAGCAGTACTTC. This chain links TRBV28 with TRBJ2-7, with TRBD2 as a possible D gene (6 bases). This CDR3 has 15 amino acids. Trimming cost V 5 bases and J 0 bases, with 14 bases left between them. The germline CDR1 and CDR2 sequences are MDHEN and SYDVKM. The complete variable domain, with remaining parts taken from reference TRBV28 and TRBJ2-7, reads DVKVTQSSRYLVKRTGEKVFLECVQDMDHENMFWYRQDPGLGLRLIYFSYDVKMKEKGDIPEGYSVSREKKERFSLILESASTNQTSMYLCASSVIVSGSYEQYFGPGTRLTVT.

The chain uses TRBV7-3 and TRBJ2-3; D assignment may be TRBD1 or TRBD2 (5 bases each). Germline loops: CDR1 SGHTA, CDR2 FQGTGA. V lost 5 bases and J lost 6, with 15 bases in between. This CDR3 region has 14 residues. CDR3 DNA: TGTGCCAGCAGCGCCACTGGGGGTTCCGATACGCAGTATTTT. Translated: CASSATGGSDTQYF. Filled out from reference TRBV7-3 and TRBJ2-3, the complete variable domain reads GAGVSQTPSNKVTEKGKYVELRCDPISGHTALYWYRQSLGQGPEFLIYFQGTGAADDSGLPNDRFFAVRPEGSVSTLKIQRTERGDSAVYLCASSATGGSDTQYFGPGTRLTVL.

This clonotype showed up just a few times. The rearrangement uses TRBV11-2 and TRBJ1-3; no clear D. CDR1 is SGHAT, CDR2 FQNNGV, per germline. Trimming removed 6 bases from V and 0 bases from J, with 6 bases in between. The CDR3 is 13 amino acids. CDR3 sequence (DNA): TGTGCCAGCAGTACCTTCTCTGGAAACACCATATATTTT. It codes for CASSTFSGNTIYF. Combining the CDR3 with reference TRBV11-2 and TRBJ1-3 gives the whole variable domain EAGVAQSPRYKIIEKRQSVAFWCNPISGHATLYWYQQILGQGPKLLIQFQNNGVVDDSQLPKDRFSAERLKGVDSTLKIQPAKLEDSAVYLCASSTFSGNTIYFGEGSWLTVV.

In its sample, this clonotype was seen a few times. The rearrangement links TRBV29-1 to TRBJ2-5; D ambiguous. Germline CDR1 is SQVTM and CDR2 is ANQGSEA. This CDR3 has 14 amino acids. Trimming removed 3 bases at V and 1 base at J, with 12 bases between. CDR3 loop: CSVDIQRFQETQYF. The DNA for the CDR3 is TGCAGCGTTGATATACAGCGATTCCAAGAGACCCAGTACTTC. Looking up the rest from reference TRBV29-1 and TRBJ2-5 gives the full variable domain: SAVISQKPSRDICQRGTSLTIQCQVDSQVTMMFWYRQQPGQSLTLIATANQGSEATYESGFVIDKFPISRPNLTFSTLTVSNMSPEDSSIYLCSVDIQRFQETQYFGPGTRLLVL.

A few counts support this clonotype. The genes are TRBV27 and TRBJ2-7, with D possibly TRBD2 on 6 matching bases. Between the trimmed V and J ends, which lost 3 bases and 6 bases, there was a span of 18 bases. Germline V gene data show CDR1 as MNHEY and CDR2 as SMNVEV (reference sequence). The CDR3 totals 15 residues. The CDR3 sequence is CASSLLGGPSSEQYF. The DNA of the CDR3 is TGTGCCAGCAGTTTGTTGGGGGGACCCTCGTCCGAGCAGTACTTC.

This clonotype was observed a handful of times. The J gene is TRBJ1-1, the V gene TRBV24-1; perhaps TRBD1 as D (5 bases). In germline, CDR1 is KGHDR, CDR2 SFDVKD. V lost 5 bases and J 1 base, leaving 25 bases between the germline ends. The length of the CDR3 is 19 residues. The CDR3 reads CATSATTGDLNGANTEAFF. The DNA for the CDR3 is TGTGCCACCAGTGCCACCACCGGCGACCTAAACGGGGCGAACACTGAAGCTTTCTTT.

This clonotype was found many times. The CDR3 spells CASSLFRGDTEAFF. Written as DNA, the CDR3 is TGTGCCAGCAGTTTATTCCGGGGAGACACTGAAGCTTTCTTT. The rearrangement joins TRBV27 to TRBJ1-1; D remains ambiguous. The V end lost 1 base, the J end lost 3 bases, and 9 bases lay between the germline ends. The CDR3 is 14 amino acids. Germline CDR1 reads MNHEY; CDR2 reads SMNVEV (reference sequence).

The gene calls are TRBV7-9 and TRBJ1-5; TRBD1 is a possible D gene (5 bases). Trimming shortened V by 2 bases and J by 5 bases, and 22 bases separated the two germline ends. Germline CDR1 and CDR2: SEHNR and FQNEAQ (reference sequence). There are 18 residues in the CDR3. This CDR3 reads CASSLNRLGQGIDQPQHF. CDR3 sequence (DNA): TGTGCCAGCAGCTTAAATCGTCTCGGGCAGGGAATCGATCAGCCCCAGCATTTT.

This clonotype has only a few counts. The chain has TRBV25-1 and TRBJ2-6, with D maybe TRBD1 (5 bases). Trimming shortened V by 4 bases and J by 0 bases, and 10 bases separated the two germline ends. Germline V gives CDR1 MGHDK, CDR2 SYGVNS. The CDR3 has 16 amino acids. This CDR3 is CASSVRQGSGANVLTF. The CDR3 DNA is TGTGCCAGCAGTGTACGTCAGGGCTCTGGGGCCAACGTCCTGACTTTC.

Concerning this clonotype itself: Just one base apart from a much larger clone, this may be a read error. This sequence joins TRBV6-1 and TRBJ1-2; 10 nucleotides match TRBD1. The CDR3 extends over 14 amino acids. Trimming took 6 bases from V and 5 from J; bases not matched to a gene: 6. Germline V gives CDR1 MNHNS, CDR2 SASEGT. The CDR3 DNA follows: TGTGCCAGCAGGGCGGGACAGGGGAGATATGGCTACACCTTC. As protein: CASRAGQGRYGYTF.

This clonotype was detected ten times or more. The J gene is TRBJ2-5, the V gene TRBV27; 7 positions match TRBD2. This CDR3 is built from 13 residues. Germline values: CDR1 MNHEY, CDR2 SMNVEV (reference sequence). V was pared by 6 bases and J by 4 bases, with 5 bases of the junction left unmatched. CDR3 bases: TGTGCCAGCAGCGAGTGGGAGGGAGAGACCCAGTACTTC. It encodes CASSEWEGETQYF.

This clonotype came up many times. CDR3: CASSLTGAKNIQYF. The CDR3 DNA reads as TGTGCCAGCAGCCTGACAGGGGCCAAAAACATTCAGTACTTC. The chain is built from TRBV11-2 and TRBJ2-4; 7 bases line up with TRBD1. The CDR3 spans 14 residues. The germline CDR1 and CDR2 sequences are SGHAT and FQNNGV. J was trimmed by 1 base and V by 5 bases; bases with no gene match: 2.

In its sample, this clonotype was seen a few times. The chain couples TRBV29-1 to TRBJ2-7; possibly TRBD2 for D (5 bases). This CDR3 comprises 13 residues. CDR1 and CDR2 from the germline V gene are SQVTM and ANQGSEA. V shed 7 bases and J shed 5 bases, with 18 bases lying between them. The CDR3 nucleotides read TGCAGCGCCCGACGGGGTAATAGGGACGAGCAGTACTTC. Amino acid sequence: CSARRGNRDEQYF.

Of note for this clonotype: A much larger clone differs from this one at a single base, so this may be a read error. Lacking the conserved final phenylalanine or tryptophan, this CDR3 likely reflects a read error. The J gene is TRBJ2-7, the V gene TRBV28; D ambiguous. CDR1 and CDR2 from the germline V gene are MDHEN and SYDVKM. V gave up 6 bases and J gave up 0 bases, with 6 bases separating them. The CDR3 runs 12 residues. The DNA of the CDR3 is TGTGCCAGCAGGACGGCCTCCTACGAGCAGTACCTC. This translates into CASRTASYEQYL.

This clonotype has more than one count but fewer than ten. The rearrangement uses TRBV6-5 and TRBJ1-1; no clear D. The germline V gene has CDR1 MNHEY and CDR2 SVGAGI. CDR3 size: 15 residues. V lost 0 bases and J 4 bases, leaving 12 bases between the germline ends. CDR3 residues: CASSYSSQSPTEAFF. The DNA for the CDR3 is TGTGCCAGCAGTTACTCGAGTCAGTCCCCCACTGAAGCTTTCTTT.

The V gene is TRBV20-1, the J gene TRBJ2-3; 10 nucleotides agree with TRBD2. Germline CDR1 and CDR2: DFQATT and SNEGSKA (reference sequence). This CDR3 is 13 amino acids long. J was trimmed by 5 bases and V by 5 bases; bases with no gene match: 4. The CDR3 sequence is CSAAWTSGDTQYF. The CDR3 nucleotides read TGCAGTGCTGCCTGGACTAGCGGAGATACGCAGTATTTT.

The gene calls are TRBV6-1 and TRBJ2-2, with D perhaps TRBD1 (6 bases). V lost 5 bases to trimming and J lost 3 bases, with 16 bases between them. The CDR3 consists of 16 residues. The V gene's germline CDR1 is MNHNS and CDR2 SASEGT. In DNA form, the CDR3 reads TGTGCCAGCAGTCGACTTCGACAGGCCGACACCGGGGAGCTGTTTTTT. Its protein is CASSRLRQADTGELFF.

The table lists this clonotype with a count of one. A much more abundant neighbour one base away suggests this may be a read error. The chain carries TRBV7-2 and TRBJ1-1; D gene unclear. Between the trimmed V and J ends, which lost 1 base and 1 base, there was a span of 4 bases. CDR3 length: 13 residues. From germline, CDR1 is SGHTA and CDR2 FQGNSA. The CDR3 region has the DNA TGTGCCAGCAGCTTAGTACCGAACACTGAAGCTTTCTTT. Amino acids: CASSLVPNTEAFF.

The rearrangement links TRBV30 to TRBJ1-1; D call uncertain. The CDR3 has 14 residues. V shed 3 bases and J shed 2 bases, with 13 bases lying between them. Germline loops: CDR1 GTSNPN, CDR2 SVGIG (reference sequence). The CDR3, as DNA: TGTGCCTGGAGGGTACTGTGGGGAAACACTGAAGCTTTCTTT. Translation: CAWRVLWGNTEAFF.